The clone carrying this T cell receptor (beta chain) turned up a few times. The data derive from a study of cytomegalovirus exposure and HLA in healthy donors. The length of the CDR3 is 13 residues. Per germline, CDR1 SNHLY and CDR2 FYNNEI. The V and J ends lost 3 bases and 8 bases respectively, with 13 bases between them. PCR used 60 Vbeta primers and 13 Jbeta primers. Sequencing used immunoSEQ multiplex PCR; TCRdb keeps in-frame clones, though not all of them. The data show 150,000 to 200,000 clones, 12% seen once. The sequencing sample was made of PBMCs. The chain links TRBV2 to TRBJ1-1; unclear D gene. The clonotype was recovered from a man aged 50 or older in good health and CMV-seropositive. CDR3 sequence: CASSDRRAKEAFF. The CDR3 bases are TGTGCCAGCAGTGACAGGCGGGCCAAGGAAGCTTTCTTT.